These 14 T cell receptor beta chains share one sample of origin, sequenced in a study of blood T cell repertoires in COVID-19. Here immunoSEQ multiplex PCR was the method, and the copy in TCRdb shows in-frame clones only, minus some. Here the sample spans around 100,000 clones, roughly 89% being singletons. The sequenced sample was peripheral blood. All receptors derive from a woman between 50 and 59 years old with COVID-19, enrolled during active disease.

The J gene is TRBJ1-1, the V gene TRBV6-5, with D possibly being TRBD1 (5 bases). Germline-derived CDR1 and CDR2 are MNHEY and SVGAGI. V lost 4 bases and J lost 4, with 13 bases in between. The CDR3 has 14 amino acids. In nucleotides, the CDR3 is TGTGCCAGCAGTTCCGACAGAGCAGGCACTGAAGCTTTCTTT. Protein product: CASSSDRAGTEAFF.

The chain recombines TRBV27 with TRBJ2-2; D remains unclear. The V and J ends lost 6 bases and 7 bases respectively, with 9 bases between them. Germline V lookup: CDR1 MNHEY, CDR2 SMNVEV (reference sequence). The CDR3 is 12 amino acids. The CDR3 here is CASRVESGELFF. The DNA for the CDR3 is TGTGCCAGCAGGGTCGAGAGCGGGGAGCTGTTTTTT.

The CDR3 region has the DNA TGTGCCAGCACCTTCTTGACAGGGGTCACAGATACGCAGTATTTT. Translating gives CASTFLTGVTDTQYF. This chain connects TRBV11-2 to TRBJ2-3; 8 positions agree with TRBD1. V dropped 7 bases and J dropped 2; count of bases not matched to a gene: 8. This CDR3 is built from 15 residues. CDR1 and CDR2 from the germline V gene are SGHAT and FQNNGV.

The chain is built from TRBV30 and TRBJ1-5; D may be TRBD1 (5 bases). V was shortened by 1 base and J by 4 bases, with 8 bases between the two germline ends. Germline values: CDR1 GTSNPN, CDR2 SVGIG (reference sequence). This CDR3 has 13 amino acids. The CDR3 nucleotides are TGTGCCTGGAGTGAAGGGGCGAATCAGCCCCAGCATTTT. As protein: CAWSEGANQPQHF.

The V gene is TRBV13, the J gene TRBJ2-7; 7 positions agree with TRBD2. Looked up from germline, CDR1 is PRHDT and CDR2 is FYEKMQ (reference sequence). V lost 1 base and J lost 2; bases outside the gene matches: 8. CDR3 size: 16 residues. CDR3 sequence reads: CASSLVGGGLTYEQYF. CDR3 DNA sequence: TGTGCCAGCAGCTTAGTGGGCGGGGGATTGACCTACGAGCAGTACTTC.

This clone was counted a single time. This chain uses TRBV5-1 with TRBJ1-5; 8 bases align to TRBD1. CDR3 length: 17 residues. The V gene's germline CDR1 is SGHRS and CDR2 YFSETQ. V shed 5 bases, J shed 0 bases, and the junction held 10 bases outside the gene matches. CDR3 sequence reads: CASRTDRENNSNQPQHF. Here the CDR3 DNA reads TGCGCCAGCAGGACGGACAGGGAGAACAATAGCAATCAGCCCCAGCATTTT.

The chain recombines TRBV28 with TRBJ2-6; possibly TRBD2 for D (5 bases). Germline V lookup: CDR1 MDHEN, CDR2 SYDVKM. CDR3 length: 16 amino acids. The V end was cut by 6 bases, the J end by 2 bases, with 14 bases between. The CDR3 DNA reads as TGTGCCAGCAGCCATGACAAGGAGGCTGGGGCCAACGTCCTGACTTTC. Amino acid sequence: CASSHDKEAGANVLTF.

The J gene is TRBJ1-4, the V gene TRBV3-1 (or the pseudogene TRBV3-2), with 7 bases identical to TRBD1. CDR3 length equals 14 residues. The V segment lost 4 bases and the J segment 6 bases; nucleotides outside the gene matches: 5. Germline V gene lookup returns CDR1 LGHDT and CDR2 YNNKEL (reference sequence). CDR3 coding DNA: TGTGCCAGCAGCCCAACAGGGGCGGATGAAAAACTGTTTTTT. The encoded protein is CASSPTGADEKLFF.

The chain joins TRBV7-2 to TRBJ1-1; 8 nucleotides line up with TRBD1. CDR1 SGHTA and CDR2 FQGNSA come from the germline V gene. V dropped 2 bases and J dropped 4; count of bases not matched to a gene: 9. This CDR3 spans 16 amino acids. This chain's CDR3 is CASSLYSSDRVTEAFF. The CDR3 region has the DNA TGTGCCAGCAGCTTATATTCGTCGGACAGGGTCACTGAAGCTTTCTTT.

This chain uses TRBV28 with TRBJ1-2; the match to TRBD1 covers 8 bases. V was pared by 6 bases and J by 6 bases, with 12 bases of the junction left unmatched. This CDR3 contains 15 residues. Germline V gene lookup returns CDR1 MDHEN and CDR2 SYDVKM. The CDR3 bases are TGTGCCAGCAGGGGTCCCTTGGACAGGGTGGATGGCTACACCTTC. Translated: CASRGPLDRVDGYTF.

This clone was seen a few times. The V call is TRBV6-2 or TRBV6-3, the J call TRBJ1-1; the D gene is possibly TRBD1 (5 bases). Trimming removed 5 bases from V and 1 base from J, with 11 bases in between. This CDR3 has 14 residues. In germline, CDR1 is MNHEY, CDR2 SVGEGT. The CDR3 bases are TGTGCCAGCAGTCGAACCGGGGGGAACACTGAAGCTTTCTTT. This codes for CASSRTGGNTEAFF.

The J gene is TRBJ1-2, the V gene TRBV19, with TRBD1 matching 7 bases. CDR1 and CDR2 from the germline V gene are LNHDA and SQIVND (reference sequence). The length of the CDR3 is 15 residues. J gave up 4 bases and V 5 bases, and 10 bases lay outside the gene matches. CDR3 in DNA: TGTGCCAGTAGTTCCCCCGACAGGGCTGGCTATGGCTACACCTTC. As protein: CASSSPDRAGYGYTF.

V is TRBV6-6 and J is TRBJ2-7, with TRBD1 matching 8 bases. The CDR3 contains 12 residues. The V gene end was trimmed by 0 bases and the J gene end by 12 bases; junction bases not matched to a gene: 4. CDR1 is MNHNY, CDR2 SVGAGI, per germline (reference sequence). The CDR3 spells CASSYSRDRLYV. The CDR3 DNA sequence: TGTGCCAGCAGTTACTCACGGGACAGGCTGTACGTC.

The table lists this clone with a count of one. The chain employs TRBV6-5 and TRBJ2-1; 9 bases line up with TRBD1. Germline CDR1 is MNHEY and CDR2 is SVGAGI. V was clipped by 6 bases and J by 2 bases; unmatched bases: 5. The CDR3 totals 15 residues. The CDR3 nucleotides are TGTGCCAGCAGGCGGACAGGGGAGGCCTACAATGAGCAGTTCTTC. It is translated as CASRRTGEAYNEQFF.